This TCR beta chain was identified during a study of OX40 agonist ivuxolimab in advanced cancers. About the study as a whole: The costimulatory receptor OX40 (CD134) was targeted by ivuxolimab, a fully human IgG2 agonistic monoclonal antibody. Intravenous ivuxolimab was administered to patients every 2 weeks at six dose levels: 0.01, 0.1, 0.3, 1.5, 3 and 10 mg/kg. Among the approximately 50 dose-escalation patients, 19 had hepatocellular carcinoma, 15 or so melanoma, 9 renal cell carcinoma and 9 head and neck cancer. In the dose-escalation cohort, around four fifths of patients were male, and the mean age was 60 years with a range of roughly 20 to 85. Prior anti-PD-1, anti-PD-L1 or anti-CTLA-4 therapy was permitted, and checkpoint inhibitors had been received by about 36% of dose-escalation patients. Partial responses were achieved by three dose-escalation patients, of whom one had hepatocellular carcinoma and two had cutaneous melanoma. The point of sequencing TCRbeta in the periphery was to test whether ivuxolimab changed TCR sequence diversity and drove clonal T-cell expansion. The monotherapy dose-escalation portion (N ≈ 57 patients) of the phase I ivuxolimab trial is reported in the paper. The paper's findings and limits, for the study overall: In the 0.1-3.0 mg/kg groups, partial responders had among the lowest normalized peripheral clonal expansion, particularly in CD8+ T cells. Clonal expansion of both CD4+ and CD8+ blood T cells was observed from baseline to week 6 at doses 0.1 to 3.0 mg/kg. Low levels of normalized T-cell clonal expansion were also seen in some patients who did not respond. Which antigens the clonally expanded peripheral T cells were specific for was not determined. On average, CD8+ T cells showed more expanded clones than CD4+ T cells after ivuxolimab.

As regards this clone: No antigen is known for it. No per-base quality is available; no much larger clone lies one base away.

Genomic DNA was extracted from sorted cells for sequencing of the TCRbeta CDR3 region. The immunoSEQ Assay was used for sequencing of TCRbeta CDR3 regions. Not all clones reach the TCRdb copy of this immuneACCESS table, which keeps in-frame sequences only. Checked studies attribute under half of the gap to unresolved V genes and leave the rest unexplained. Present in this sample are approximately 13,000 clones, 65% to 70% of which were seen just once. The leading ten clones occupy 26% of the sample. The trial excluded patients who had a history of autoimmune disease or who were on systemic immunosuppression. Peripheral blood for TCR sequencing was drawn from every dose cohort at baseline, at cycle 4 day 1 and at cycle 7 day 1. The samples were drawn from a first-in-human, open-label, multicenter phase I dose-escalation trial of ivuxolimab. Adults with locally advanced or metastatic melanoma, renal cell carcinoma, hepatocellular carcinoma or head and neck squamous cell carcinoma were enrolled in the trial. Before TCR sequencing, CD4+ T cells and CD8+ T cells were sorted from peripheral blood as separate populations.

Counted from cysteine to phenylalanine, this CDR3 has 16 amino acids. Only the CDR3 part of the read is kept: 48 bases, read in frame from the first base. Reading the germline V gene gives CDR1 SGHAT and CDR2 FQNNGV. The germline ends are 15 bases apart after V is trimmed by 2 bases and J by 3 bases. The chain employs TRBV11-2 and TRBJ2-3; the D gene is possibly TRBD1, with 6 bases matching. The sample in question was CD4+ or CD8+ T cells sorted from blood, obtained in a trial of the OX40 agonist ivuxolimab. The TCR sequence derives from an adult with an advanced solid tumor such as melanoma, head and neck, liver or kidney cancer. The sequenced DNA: TGTGCCAGCAGCTTACCGCTACAGGGTGGGACAGATACGCAGTATTTT. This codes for CASSLPLQGGTDTQYF. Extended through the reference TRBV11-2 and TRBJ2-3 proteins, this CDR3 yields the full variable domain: EAGVAQSPRYKIIEKRQSVAFWCNPISGHATLYWYQQILGQGPKLLIQFQNNGVVDDSQLPKDRFSAERLKGVDSTLKIQPAKLEDSAVYLCASSLPLQGGTDTQYFGPGTRLTVL.